One and the same sample provided the 8 T cell receptor beta chains below, sequenced in a study of CD8 T cells in Susac syndrome. Reverse transcription of roughly 0.5 to 1 ug RNA was carried out with random hexamers. TCRdb reprocessed the immunoSEQ multiplex PCR reads via MiXCR and lists one record per CDR3 protein. This sample carries roughly 110,000 distinct CDR3 sequences, approximately 91% of them seen once, and the ten largest clones take 0.13% to 0.15%. Sample: CD4+ T cells from PBMCs. Receptor source: a human donor in good health.

J is TRBJ1-2 and V is TRBV7-6; no reliable D call. The CDR3 runs to 14 residues. V lost 5 bases to trimming and J lost 1 base, with 11 bases between them. Germline CDR1 reads SGHVS; CDR2 reads FNYEAQ. The CDR3 DNA reads TGTGCCAGCAGCCCGGGGTCGGGTAACTATGGCTACACCTTC. Amino acid sequence: CASSPGSGNYGYTF.

The chain recombines TRBV27 with TRBJ1-1; D uncertain. Trimming removed 5 bases at V and 5 bases at J, with 12 bases between. Germline CDR1 and CDR2: MNHEY and SMNVEV (reference sequence). This CDR3 spans 13 amino acids. Here the CDR3 DNA reads TGTGCCAGCAGTCCCCTCTATCATACTGAAGCTTTCTTT. It specifies CASSPLYHTEAFF.

This chain links TRBV6-2 or TRBV6-3 with TRBJ2-2, with 8 nucleotides matching TRBD2. The CDR3 runs 18 residues. V was clipped by 5 bases and J by 0 bases; unmatched bases: 11. Germline CDR1 reads MNHEY; CDR2 reads SVGEGT. CDR3 in DNA: TGTGCCAGCAGTCCTGTCACGGGGGGGCGCGCGAACACCGGGGAGCTGTTTTTT. Translation gives CASSPVTGGRANTGELFF.

The chain links TRBV7-9 to TRBJ2-7; D may be TRBD1 (6 bases). The CDR3 is 15 amino acids. The V end was cut by 2 bases, the J end by 7 bases, with 18 bases between. Germline CDR1 and CDR2: SEHNR and FQNEAQ (reference sequence). The CDR3, as DNA: TGTGCCAGCAGCTTACAACTCGACAGGTCCGGGGAGCAGTACTTC. Translation: CASSLQLDRSGEQYF.

This sequence joins TRBV5-4 and TRBJ2-1, with TRBD2 matching 7 bases. The V gene's germline CDR1 is SGHNT and CDR2 YYREEE (reference sequence). The junction had 11 bases not matched to a gene; V was cut back by 4 bases and J by 4 bases. This CDR3 has 16 amino acids. The CDR3 spells CASSVQAGTTYNEQFF. In nucleotides, the CDR3 is TGTGCCAGCAGCGTGCAGGCAGGGACTACTTACAATGAGCAGTTCTTC.

The chain has TRBV12-3 or TRBV12-4 and TRBJ2-1; D is uncertain. The CDR3 runs to 13 residues. The V end was cut by 1 base, the J end by 8 bases, with 9 bases between. The DNA of the CDR3 is TGTGCCAGCAGTTTAGACGGTCGGGATGAGCAGTTCTTC. Protein product: CASSLDGRDEQFF.

The CDR3: CASSLERTVGEQYF. The DNA for the CDR3 is TGTGCCAGCAGCTTAGAACGGACAGTCGGCGAGCAGTACTTC. The chain combines TRBV11-2 with TRBJ2-7, with D possibly being TRBD1 (6 bases). Trimming cost V 0 bases and J 6 bases, with 12 bases left between them. This CDR3 region has 14 residues. CDR1 and CDR2 (germline): SGHAT, FQNNGV.

The gene calls are TRBV11-2 and TRBJ1-1, with D uncertain. Germline V gene lookup returns CDR1 SGHAT and CDR2 FQNNGV. Trimming cost V 0 bases and J 4 bases, with 12 bases left between them. CDR3 size: 15 residues. CDR3 region: CASSLDRVGGTEAFF. In DNA form, the CDR3 reads TGTGCCAGCAGCTTAGATCGTGTGGGTGGCACTGAAGCTTTCTTT.